The 2 T cell receptor beta chains below were found in one sample sequenced in a study of blood T cell repertoires in COVID-19. Clones were sequenced by immunoSEQ multiplex PCR, and TCRdb holds only the in-frame ones, with some missing. The sample gives 300,000 to 350,000 clones, approximately 90% of which show up once; just under 4% is in the top ten. Input material: peripheral blood. The receptors derive from an older woman with COVID-19, enrolled during active disease.

This clone was seen just once. The gene calls are TRBV14 and TRBJ2-7; a weak D match, TRBD1 (6 bases). Trimming stripped 3 bases from V and 3 bases from J, with 15 bases between. CDR3 length equals 15 residues. Germline V lookup: CDR1 SGHDN, CDR2 FVKESK. The DNA of the CDR3 is TGTGCCAGCAGCCATAAAACCGGGACAATCTACGAGCAGTACTTC. Its translation is CASSHKTGTIYEQYF.

The V and J genes are TRBV19 and TRBJ1-6, with TRBD1 matching 7 bases. Trimming removed 6 bases from V and 0 bases from J; junction bases left unmatched: 5. Germline V CDR1 and CDR2: LNHDA, SQIVND (reference sequence). CDR3 length equals 16 residues. CDR3 in amino acids: CASSLQGSSYNSPLHF. The CDR3 DNA follows: TGTGCCAGTAGCTTACAGGGGAGCTCCTATAATTCACCCCTCCACTTT. The full variable domain, with the rest looked up from reference TRBV19 and TRBJ1-6, is DGGITQSPKYLFRKEGQNVTLSCEQNLNHDAMYWYRQDPGQGLRLIYYSQIVNDFQKGDIAEGYSVSREKKESFPLTVTSAQKNPTAFYLCASSLQGSSYNSPLHFGNGTRLTVT.